This passage covers 6 T cell receptor beta chains from one sample sequenced in a study of blood T cell repertoires in COVID-19. Data came from immunoSEQ multiplex PCR; TCRdb stores just in-frame clones and leaves some out. The table has fewer than 500,000 clones, around nine tenths seen once; the top ten hold approximately 0.96%. The sample consisted of PBMCs or T cells enriched from blood (not recorded which). These receptors originate from a woman in her twenties or thirties with acute COVID-19.

The chain couples TRBV29-1 to TRBJ2-5; weak D call: TRBD1 (6 bases). Trimming took 5 bases from V and 2 from J, leaving 9 bases between them. The CDR3 has 12 amino acids. Germline CDR1 reads SQVTM; CDR2 reads ANQGSEA. In DNA, the CDR3 is TGCAGCGTTAAGGACAGACAAGAGACCCAGTACTTC. This translates into CSVKDRQETQYF. The complete variable domain, with remaining parts taken from reference TRBV29-1 and TRBJ2-5, reads SAVISQKPSRDICQRGTSLTIQCQVDSQVTMMFWYRQQPGQSLTLIATANQGSEATYESGFVIDKFPISRPNLTFSTLTVSNMSPEDSSIYLCSVKDRQETQYFGPGTRLLVL.

The chain combines TRBV30 with TRBJ1-5; 10 nucleotides match TRBD1. The CDR3 sequence is 14 residues long. After removal of 3 bases from V and 3 bases from J, the junction contained 2 bases not matched to a gene. The germline CDR1 and CDR2 sequences are GTSNPN and SVGIG (reference sequence). This CDR3 is CAWSDRGHNQPQHF. CDR3 DNA: TGTGCCTGGAGCGACAGGGGGCACAATCAGCCCCAGCATTTT.

The CDR3 DNA is TGTGCCACCAGTGATTTTTTCCCAGGGTCGTTGGAGACCCAGTACTTC. Encoded protein: CATSDFFPGSLETQYF. V is TRBV24-1 and J is TRBJ2-5; perhaps TRBD1 as D (5 bases). Trimming took off 1 base at V and 5 bases at J, with 16 bases between the two ends. Germline loops: CDR1 KGHDR, CDR2 SFDVKD. CDR3 size: 16 residues.

The rearrangement joins TRBV30 to TRBJ2-2; a weak D match, TRBD2 (7 bases). Germline V gene data show CDR1 as GTSNPN and CDR2 as SVGIG (reference sequence). The CDR3 is 16 residues long. V shed 2 bases and J shed 5 bases, with 18 bases lying between them. CDR3 in DNA: TGTGCCTGGAGTAAAAGGGAGGGGGGGCCGACCGGGGAGCTGTTTTTT. As protein: CAWSKREGGPTGELFF.

The CDR3 protein is CASSSTGNGYEQYF. CDR3 coding DNA: TGTGCCAGTAGTTCGACAGGGAATGGCTACGAGCAGTACTTC. J is TRBJ2-7 and V is TRBV19; TRBD1 agrees at 7 bases. CDR1 and CDR2 (germline): LNHDA, SQIVND (reference sequence). Trimming at V came to 5 bases and at J to 3 bases, leaving 7 bases not matched to a gene. This CDR3 contains 14 residues.

This chain uses TRBV19 with TRBJ1-5; 7 bases fit TRBD1. Germline V CDR1 and CDR2: LNHDA, SQIVND (reference sequence). The CDR3 is made up of 16 amino acids. V shed 3 bases, J shed 3 bases, and the junction held 8 bases outside the gene matches. The CDR3 bases are TGTGCCAGTAGTATCGAGGGGGCGCGGGACAATCAGCCCCAGCATTTT. Translated: CASSIEGARDNQPQHF.